The 26 T cell receptor beta chains in this list originate from one sample, sequenced in a study of regulatory T cells in long-lasting Graves disease. Construction of the TCR beta libraries employed iRepertoire HTBI primers in conjunction with Arm-PCR of CDR3 regions. In TCRdb, the multiplex PCR reads were re-called with MiXCR into one record per CDR3 protein. The repertoire holds 420,000 or so distinct CDR3 sequences, with about a sixth as singletons. Sample time point: newly diagnosed GD, antithyroid drugs for less than 3 months. RNA from PBMCs was the source of the TCR library. These sequences were also reported in another study, on T cells in Graves' hyperthyroidism and ophthalmopathy.

Specimen: peripheral blood mononuclear cells (PBMCs), collected at new diagnosis, from a patient treated with antithyroid drugs. Receptors were obtained from a woman between 18 and 29 years old with Graves disease.

The V and J genes are TRBV15 and TRBJ2-4; D is undetermined. V lost 2 bases to trimming and J lost 5 bases, with 7 bases between them. CDR3 length: 13 residues. The V gene's germline CDR1 is LNHNV and CDR2 YYDKDF (reference sequence). The CDR3 loop is CATSRSSENIQYF. CDR3 nucleotides: TGTGCCACCAGCAGAAGTTCAGAAAACATTCAGTACTTC.

The chain combines TRBV2 with TRBJ1-5, with unresolved D. Between the trimmed V and J ends, which lost 7 bases and 0 bases, there was a span of 13 bases. CDR1 and CDR2 from the germline V gene are SNHLY and FYNNEI. CDR3 size: 15 residues. DNA of the CDR3: TGTGCCAGCAACAGCCTAGGGTCTAGCAATCAGCCCCAGCATTTT. Translated: CASNSLGSSNQPQHF.

V usage is TRBV7-9 and J usage is TRBJ2-5; the D gene is possibly TRBD1 (6 bases). This CDR3 is 14 amino acids long. Germline V CDR1 and CDR2: SEHNR, FQNEAQ (reference sequence). The ends were cut back, 5 bases at V and 0 bases at J, with 10 bases in the middle. The CDR3 DNA is TGTGCCAGCAGCCAGCAGGGGTACCAAGAGACCCAGTACTTC. This sequence encodes CASSQQGYQETQYF.

The chain recombines TRBV6-1 with TRBJ1-5; 7 nucleotides align to TRBD1. The germline V gene encodes CDR1 MNHNS and CDR2 SASEGT. The V segment lost 6 bases and the J segment 3 bases; nucleotides outside the gene matches: 5. This CDR3 is built from 14 residues. The CDR3 bases are TGTGCCAGCAGACAGGGGACCGACAATCAGCCCCAGCATTTT. Amino acid sequence: CASRQGTDNQPQHF.

This clonotype was counted many times. The chain carries TRBV6-5 and TRBJ2-5; 8 positions agree with TRBD1. With 2 bases clipped from V and 7 bases from J, the junction kept 3 bases outside the gene matches. In germline, CDR1 is MNHEY, CDR2 SVGAGI. This CDR3 has 13 residues. The CDR3: CASSYGQGGTQYF. DNA for the CDR3: TGTGCCAGCAGTTACGGACAGGGAGGGACCCAGTACTTC.

There are many counts of this clonotype. This rearrangement joins TRBV28 to TRBJ2-3; D uncertain. From germline, CDR1 is MDHEN and CDR2 SYDVKM. The CDR3 has 13 residues. Deletions cut 5 bases from V and 0 bases from J, with 6 bases between. CDR3 region: CASSPYSTDTQYF. CDR3 nucleotide sequence: TGTGCCAGCAGTCCTTATAGCACAGATACGCAGTATTTT.

Ten or more counts support this clonotype. V and J are TRBV18 and TRBJ1-2; unclear D gene. Germline V gene lookup returns CDR1 KGHSH and CDR2 LQKENI. The CDR3 sequence is 13 residues long. V was pared by 8 bases and J by 0 bases, with 10 bases between. This CDR3 reads CASSPGSNYGYTF. CDR3 sequence (DNA): TGTGCCAGCAGTCCAGGTTCTAACTATGGCTACACCTTC.

This clonotype was observed at least ten times. This sequence joins TRBV28 and TRBJ2-1, with a weak D call TRBD1 (6 bases). Germline assignment: CDR1 MDHEN and CDR2 SYDVKM. With 10 bases removed from V and 6 bases from J, the gap between germline ends came to 22 bases. The CDR3 runs 15 residues. Here the CDR3 reads CATHHRESYINEQFF. For the CDR3, the DNA is TGTGCCACCCATCACAGGGAGTCCTACATCAATGAGCAGTTCTTC.

This clonotype was found many times. The chain links TRBV20-1 to TRBJ2-1, with D tentatively TRBD2 (6 bases). V dropped 6 bases and J dropped 3 bases, with 15 bases sitting between them. The CDR3 sequence is 14 residues long. Germline CDR1 is DFQATT and CDR2 is SNEGSKA (reference sequence). CDR3 nucleotides: TGCAGTGCCGCCCAGTCGACTAGCTACAATGAGCAGTTCTTC. Its translation is CSAAQSTSYNEQFF.

This clonotype was seen a handful of times. V gene TRBV3-1 combines with J gene TRBJ2-3, with TRBD2 matching 9 bases. This CDR3 is 16 amino acids long. Germline CDR1 is LGHDT and CDR2 is YNNKEL (reference sequence). With 5 bases clipped from V and 1 base from J, the junction kept 7 bases outside the gene matches. In DNA form, the CDR3 reads TGTGCCAGCAGCTTCACGGGCGGGAGGGGCACAGATACGCAGTATTTT. It encodes CASSFTGGRGTDTQYF.

This clonotype was observed a few times. The V call is TRBV20-1, the J call TRBJ2-7; either TRBD1 or TRBD2 may fit D (5 bases each). Germline-derived CDR1 and CDR2 are DFQATT and SNEGSKA (reference sequence). The V end lost 6 bases, the J end lost 4 bases, and 19 bases lay between the germline ends. CDR3 length: 14 residues. CDR3 nucleotide sequence: TGCAGTGCCAATCCCCCGGGACGCGGGTACGAGCAGTACTTC. This gives the protein CSANPPGRGYEQYF.

V gene TRBV6-5 combines with J gene TRBJ1-1; D remains unclear. The CDR3 runs to 14 residues. Trimming cost V 3 bases and J 1 base, with 9 bases left between them. Germline CDR1 MNHEY, CDR2 SVGAGI. CDR3 in amino acids: CASSYRPRNTEAFF. The DNA for the CDR3 is TGTGCCAGCAGTTATAGGCCCCGGAACACTGAAGCTTTCTTT.

The table lists this clonotype with a few counts. The chain is built from TRBV30 and TRBJ2-7; possibly TRBD1 for D (5 bases). The CDR3 length is 16 residues. Deletions cut 1 base from V and 0 bases from J, with 16 bases between. Germline values: CDR1 GTSNPN, CDR2 SVGIG (reference sequence). The CDR3 protein is CAWSGQRGQGSYEQYF. CDR3 in DNA: TGTGCCTGGAGTGGGCAAAGGGGTCAGGGCTCCTACGAGCAGTACTTC. The whole variable domain, remainder taken from reference TRBV30 and TRBJ2-7, is SQTIHQWPATLVQPVGSPLSLECTVEGTSNPNLYWYRQAAGRGLQLLFYSVGIGQISSEVPQNLSASRPQDRQFILSSKKLLLSDSGFYLCAWSGQRGQGSYEQYFGPGTRLTVT.

This clonotype was found many times. One end of the junction does not line up with germline, which may come from a read error. This chain uses TRBV5-1 with TRBJ1-2; no clear D gene. This CDR3 region has 12 residues. Germline V CDR1 and CDR2: SGHRS, YFSETQ. This chain's CDR3 is CASSLVGFGYTF. As DNA, the CDR3 is TGTGCCAGCAGCTTAGTAGGGTTTGGCTACACCTTC.

This clonotype has a count of ten or more. The chain carries TRBV29-1 and TRBJ1-2; maybe TRBD1 (6 bases). The CDR3 loop spans 12 amino acids. Trimming pared 6 bases from V and 4 bases from J, leaving 12 bases between. Per germline, CDR1 SQVTM and CDR2 ANQGSEA. The CDR3 is CSVSGVSYGYTF. The CDR3, as DNA: TGCAGCGTCTCAGGGGTTAGCTATGGCTACACCTTC.

The gene calls are TRBV6-1 and TRBJ1-5; D unclear. V was cut by 6 bases and J by 6 bases, with 3 bases left in between. The CDR3 extends over 10 amino acids. In germline, CDR1 is MNHNS, CDR2 SASEGT. The CDR3, as DNA: TGTGCCAGCAGCGTTCAGCCCCAGCATTTT. The encoded protein is CASSVQPQHF.

This clonotype was observed many times. The CDR3 nucleotides read TGTGCCAGCAGTATAGGGGCCGGGCCCTACGAGCAGTACTTC. Translating it yields CASSIGAGPYEQYF. The chain is built from TRBV28 and TRBJ2-7; D may be TRBD1 (5 bases). The V end was cut by 5 bases, the J end by 2 bases, with 13 bases between. The V gene's germline CDR1 is MDHEN and CDR2 SYDVKM. The CDR3 contains 14 residues.

In this sample, this clonotype turned up many times. The CDR3 DNA reads as TGTGCCAGCAGTTCGGGAGTTACATACACCGGGGAGCTGTTTTTT. Amino acid sequence: CASSSGVTYTGELFF. V is TRBV12-3 or TRBV12-4 and J is TRBJ2-2; tentatively, D is TRBD2 (6 bases). Trimming shortened V by 4 bases and J by 3 bases, and 12 bases separated the two germline ends. CDR3 size: 15 residues.

About this clonotype itself: A read error is likely here: a far larger clone is one base away. The CDR3 nucleotides read TGTGCCAGCAGTTTACGGGCCCGAATGCTAGCGGGAGTTGGCGAGCAGTTCTTC. It encodes CASSLRARMLAGVGEQFF. The chain joins TRBV12-3 or TRBV12-4 to TRBJ2-1; 10 bases line up with TRBD2. The V gene end was trimmed by 2 bases and the J gene end by 10 bases; junction bases not matched to a gene: 17. The CDR3 has 18 amino acids.

This clonotype appeared a few times. This sequence joins TRBV28 and TRBJ1-6; 7 bases fit TRBD1. V gave up 2 bases and J gave up 5 bases; unmatched junction bases: 9. The CDR3 has 17 residues. The germline CDR1 and CDR2 sequences are MDHEN and SYDVKM. The CDR3, as DNA: TGTGCCAGCAGTTTACTCGGACAGGTCTTTGATAATTCACCCCTCCACTTT. Translated: CASSLLGQVFDNSPLHF. Based on the CDR3 plus reference TRBV28 and TRBJ1-6, the full variable domain is DVKVTQSSRYLVKRTGEKVFLECVQDMDHENMFWYRQDPGLGLRLIYFSYDVKMKEKGDIPEGYSVSREKKERFSLILESASTNQTSMYLCASSLLGQVFDNSPLHFGNGTRLTVT.

This clonotype was seen ten or more times. The V and J genes are TRBV20-1 and TRBJ2-1; 9 nucleotides match TRBD2. Germline trimming cut 6 bases from V and 7 bases from J; bases unmatched to any gene: 7. CDR3 length: 13 amino acids. The V gene's germline CDR1 is DFQATT and CDR2 SNEGSKA (reference sequence). CDR3 sequence reads: CSAVAGAVNEQFF. CDR3 sequence (DNA): TGCAGTGCGGTAGCGGGAGCGGTGAATGAGCAGTTCTTC.

The chain has TRBV10-3 and TRBJ2-1; TRBD2 aligns across 11 bases. The CDR3 runs 14 residues. With V trimmed by 6 bases and J by 7 bases, 5 bases remained unmatched. CDR1 and CDR2 from the germline V gene are ENHRY and SYGVKD. CDR3 protein: CAISLAGGVNEQFF. The CDR3 DNA is TGTGCCATCAGCTTAGCGGGAGGGGTGAATGAGCAGTTCTTC.

This clonotype was picked up many times. The rearrangement joins TRBV2 to TRBJ2-3; the D gene is possibly TRBD2 (6 bases). CDR1 is SNHLY, CDR2 FYNNEI, per germline. CDR3 size: 16 residues. Trimming removed 0 bases at V and 5 bases at J, with 15 bases between. The CDR3 loop is CASSEALGGSGDTQYF. The DNA of the CDR3 is TGTGCCAGCAGTGAAGCTCTCGGGGGTAGCGGAGATACGCAGTATTTT.

The chain recombines TRBV18 with TRBJ2-7; no clear D. The CDR3 length is 14 residues. Germline CDR1 and CDR2: KGHSH and LQKENI. V was cut by 2 bases and J by 7 bases, with 15 bases left in between. The CDR3 bases are TGTGCCAGCTCACCATGGGTGCCAGACGGGGAGCAGTACTTC. This encodes CASSPWVPDGEQYF.

This clonotype was found a few times. The rearrangement uses TRBV27 and TRBJ2-7; D might be TRBD2 (6 bases). Trimming removed 2 bases at V and 5 bases at J, with 13 bases between. CDR3 length: 14 residues. Looked up from germline, CDR1 is MNHEY and CDR2 is SMNVEV (reference sequence). For the CDR3, the DNA is TGTGCCAGCAGTTTAAGGGGTAGCGGAGACGAGCAGTACTTC. The encoded protein is CASSLRGSGDEQYF.

Many counts were recorded for this clonotype. The J gene is TRBJ1-1, the V gene TRBV30, with D maybe TRBD1 (5 bases). Looked up from germline, CDR1 is GTSNPN and CDR2 is SVGIG (reference sequence). Between the trimmed V and J ends, which lost 6 bases and 1 base, there was a span of 18 bases. CDR3 size: 15 residues. This CDR3 reads CACQPPSGRNTEAFF. The CDR3, as DNA: TGTGCCTGTCAGCCCCCCTCAGGGAGGAACACTGAAGCTTTCTTT.